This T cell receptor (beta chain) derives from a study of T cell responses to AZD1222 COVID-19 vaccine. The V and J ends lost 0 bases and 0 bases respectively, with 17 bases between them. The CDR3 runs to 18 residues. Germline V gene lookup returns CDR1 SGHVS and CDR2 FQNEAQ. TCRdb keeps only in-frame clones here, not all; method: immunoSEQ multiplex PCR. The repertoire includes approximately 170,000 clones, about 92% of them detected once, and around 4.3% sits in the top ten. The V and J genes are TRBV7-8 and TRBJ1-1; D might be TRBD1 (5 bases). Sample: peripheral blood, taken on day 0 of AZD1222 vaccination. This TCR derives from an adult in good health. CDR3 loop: CASSLAQPSTEMNTEAFF. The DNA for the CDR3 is TGTGCCAGCAGCTTAGCGCAACCCTCGACAGAAATGAACACTGAAGCTTTCTTT.